These T cell receptor beta chains were read from a single sample in a study of identical twins. In TCRdb, the 5' RACE reads were re-called with MiXCR into one record per CDR3 protein. This table has hundreds of thousands of distinct CDR3 sequences, over 12% appearing once. What was sequenced was memory (CD45RO+) T cells sorted from blood. The receptors shown here come from a woman in her late teens or twenties in good health. Each CDR3 is given with its conserved first and last residue. The D gene is left open where the match is weak. Rows give clone size only sometimes, using once, few, many, or a class for an expanded clone.

>TRBJ2-1|TRBV20-1|.|.
TGCAGTGCGTTGGTTGCGGAGTCGGGCAGCGATGAGCAGTCCTTC
CSALVAESGSDEQSF
>TRBJ1-1|TRBV20-1|.|.
TGCAGTGCTAGTCGTGGCATGAACACTGAAGATTTCTTT
CSASRGMNTEDFF
>TRBJ2-3|TRBV24-1|TRBD2|few
TGTGCCACCAGTGATCCAGCGGGGGGCCGGGATACGCAGTATTTT
CATSDPAGGRDTQYF
>TRBJ1-6|TRBV4-3|.|many
TGCGCCAGCAGCCAAGGGGTTTCACCCCTCCACTTT
CASSQGVSPLHF
>TRBJ2-2|TRBV5-1|.|many
TGCGCCAGCAGCTTAGGAGGAGGGGGCACCGGGGAGCTGTTTTTT
CASSLGGGGTGELFF
>TRBJ2-7|TRBV27|TRBD1|once
TGTGCCAGCAGTATGATCAGGGGGGAGCAGTACTTC
CASSMIRGEQYF
>TRBJ2-3|TRBV6-6|.|.
TGTGCCCAATCGCAGTCTAGCACAGATACGCAGTATTTT
CAQSQSSTDTQYF
>TRBJ1-5|TRBV6-1|TRBD1|.
TGTGCCACCCGACAGGGGGCCAACAATCAGCCCCAGCATTTT
CATRQGANNQPQHF
>TRBJ1-6|TRBV7-9|TRBD1|few
TGTGCCAGCAGCCAGACGCAGGGGGCCGGTTCACCCCTCCACTTT
CASSQTQGAGSPLHF
>TRBJ2-2|TRBV7-8|.|few
TGTGCCAGCAGCCGTGGGTGGACCGGGGAGCTGTTTTTT
CASSRGWTGELFF
>TRBJ2-1|TRBV6-2/TRBV6-3|TRBD2|few
TGTGCCAGCAGTTACGCTTGGGGACTAGCGGGACCGCAGTTCTTC
CASSYAWGLAGPQFF
>TRBJ1-2|TRBV20-1|.|few
TGCAGTGCTAGAGATAATGCAAAGAACTATGGCTACACCTTC
CSARDNAKNYGYTF
>TRBJ2-7|TRBV5-1|.|.
TGCGCCAGCAGCTTGGAAGGGTGGGAGGACGAGCAGTACTTC
CASSLEGWEDEQYF
>TRBJ2-1|TRBV10-3|.|few
TGTGCCATCAGTGAGTCAGGGGTTAATGAGCAGTTCTTC
CAISESGVNEQFF
>TRBJ1-6|TRBV5-1|.|.
TGCGCCAGCACAGACCCCGGGAATTCACCCCTCCACTTT
CASTDPGNSPLHF
>TRBJ2-7|TRBV5-1|TRBD1|.
TGCGCCAGCAACACGGGACAGGGGGCCTACGAGCAGTACTTC
CASNTGQGAYEQYF
>TRBJ2-1|TRBV7-3|TRBD1|.
TGTGCCAGCAGCTTCGGGACAGGGGCGTACAATGAGCAGTTCTTC
CASSFGTGAYNEQFF
>TRBJ1-2|TRBV5-1|.|once
TGCGCCAGCTACACAAGGGCAGGAGGCTTGGATGGCTACACCTTC
CASYTRAGGLDGYTF
>TRBJ2-1|TRBV13|TRBD2|few
TGTGCCAGCAGCTTAGTCCCTAGCGGGGCCTACAATGAGCAGTTCTTC
CASSLVPSGAYNEQFF
>TRBJ2-3|TRBV11-2|.|few
TGTGCCAGCAGCTTAGAGGGGGGTGGGACAGATACGCAGTATTTT
CASSLEGGGTDTQYF
>TRBJ2-1|TRBV7-2|.|few
TGTGCCAGCAGCCCCATAAACCGCCGACTAGTCGGCAATGAGCAGTTCTTC
CASSPINRRLVGNEQFF
>TRBJ1-1|TRBV10-1|.|few
TGCGCCAGCAGTTACGACGGGAACACTGAAGCTTTCTTT
CASSYDGNTEAFF